One and the same sample provided the 6 T cell receptor beta chains below, sequenced in a study of blood T cell repertoires in COVID-19. Profiling relied on immunoSEQ multiplex PCR, and the TCRdb table lists in-frame clones only, not all of them. Among roughly 230,000 clones listed, approximately 86% were seen once. Sequencing was done on a sample of peripheral blood. These receptors all come from an older woman with active or convalescent COVID-19.

The chain employs TRBV5-5 and TRBJ2-3, with 10 bases matching TRBD2. The CDR3 loop spans 15 amino acids. The junction had 5 bases not matched to a gene; V was cut back by 3 bases and J by 4 bases. Per the germline V gene, CDR1 is SGHKS and CDR2 is YYEKEE (reference sequence). CDR3 sequence (DNA): TGTGCCAGCAGCTCCCAAAGCGGGAGGGCAGATACGCAGTATTTT. Translated: CASSSQSGRADTQYF.

The V call is TRBV9, the J call TRBJ1-3; a possible D gene is TRBD1 (6 bases). CDR1 and CDR2 (germline): SGDLS, YYNGEE. The germline V and J ends were trimmed by 3 bases and 1 base, with 11 bases remaining between them. The CDR3 length is 15 residues. The CDR3 region is CASSADSPSGNTIYF. DNA for the CDR3: TGTGCCAGCAGCGCGGACAGTCCATCTGGAAACACCATATATTTT.

In nucleotides, the CDR3 is TGCGCCAGCAGCCAAGATCGGACAAACACCGGGGAGCTGTTTTTT. Translated: CASSQDRTNTGELFF. The V gene is TRBV4-1, the J gene TRBJ2-2; a weak D match, TRBD1 (5 bases). The CDR3 totals 15 residues. Germline CDR1 and CDR2: MGHRA and YSYEKL. V was clipped by 0 bases and J by 2 bases, with 7 bases between them.

The chain combines TRBV3-1 (or the pseudogene TRBV3-2) with TRBJ2-2; the match to TRBD2 covers 8 bases. The CDR3 sequence is 19 residues long. Germline trimming cut 0 bases from V and 6 bases from J; bases unmatched to any gene: 15. In germline, CDR1 is LGHDT, CDR2 YNNKEL (reference sequence). The CDR3 DNA is TGTGCCAGCAGCCAAGAAGGGTGGAGGAGCGGGAGATCTCCCGGGGAGCTGTTTTTT. It is translated as CASSQEGWRSGRSPGELFF.

This chain uses TRBV30 with TRBJ2-1, with D tentatively TRBD2 (6 bases). This CDR3 spans 12 amino acids. The V gene lost 5 bases and the J gene lost 4 bases, with 9 bases spanning the gap. Germline lookup yields CDR1 GTSNPN and CDR2 SVGIG (reference sequence). Written as DNA, the CDR3 is TGTGCCTGGGCGGGATATTACAATGAGCAGTTCTTC. Encoded protein: CAWAGYYNEQFF. The variable domain in full, with the rest retrieved from reference TRBV30 and TRBJ2-1, is SQTIHQWPATLVQPVGSPLSLECTVEGTSNPNLYWYRQAAGRGLQLLFYSVGIGQISSEVPQNLSASRPQDRQFILSSKKLLLSDSGFYLCAWAGYYNEQFFGPGTRLTVL.

CDR3 protein: CASSSPRSGNTIYF. The CDR3 region has the DNA TGTGCCAGCAGCTCCCCTCGCTCTGGAAACACCATATATTTT. V usage is TRBV11-2 and J usage is TRBJ1-3; the D is unclear. Germline V lookup: CDR1 SGHAT, CDR2 FQNNGV. Trimming took off 4 bases at V and 0 bases at J, with 7 bases between the two ends. The CDR3 runs to 14 residues.